The present T cell receptor beta chain was sequenced within a study of shared clonotypes between healthy human individuals. None of the donors, who were healthy HIV-negative adults, had recently had acute infections or vaccinations. Germline assignment: CDR1 SGHNT and CDR2 YENEEA. Trimming took 2 bases from V and 1 from J, leaving 11 bases between them. The CDR3 sequence is 16 residues long. About 30,000 T cell genomes (about 210 ng DNA) went into each sorted-subset replicate. Produced via immunoSEQ multiplex PCR; TCRdb's table is partial and in-frame only. The sample lists roughly 1.4 million clones; approximately 98.5% were seen once.

The V and J genes are TRBV11-3 and TRBJ2-2; D gene ambiguous. This TCR was sampled from a man aged 25 to 40 in good health. Sequencing was performed on naive CD4+ T cells sorted from blood. Stated subset: CD45RA+ positively selected. The CDR3 protein is CASSLSLVENTGELFF. The CDR3 bases are TGTGCCAGCAGCTTATCCCTAGTCGAGAACACCGGGGAGCTGTTTTTT. Looking up the rest from reference TRBV11-3 and TRBJ2-2 gives the full variable domain: EAGVVQSPRYKIIEKKQPVAFWCNPISGHNTLYWYLQNLGQGPELLIRYENEEAVDDSQLPKDRFSAERLKGVDSTLKIQPAELGDSAVYLCASSLSLVENTGELFFGEGSRLTVL.